The source of this TCR beta chain is a study of blood T cell repertoires in COVID-19. Germline CDR1 is MNHEY and CDR2 is SMNVEV (reference sequence). The germline V and J ends were trimmed by 7 bases and 5 bases, with 15 bases remaining between them. The CDR3 covers 15 residues. Repertoires were generated with immunoSEQ multiplex PCR, while TCRdb's copy carries only in-frame clones and drops some. The sample carries 350,000 or so clones, 85% to 90% recorded once. The sequence was collected from a man between 18 and 35 years old with active or convalescent COVID-19. The specimen was peripheral blood. The chain joins TRBV27 to TRBJ1-6; a possible D gene is TRBD1 (5 bases). CDR3 residues: CASTPGGFHNSPLHF. In DNA form, the CDR3 reads TGTGCCAGCACCCCGGGGGGGTTTCATAATTCACCCCTCCACTTT.